This passage covers 24 T cell receptor beta chains from one sample sequenced in a study of regulatory T cells in long-lasting Graves disease. Time point meaning: newly diagnosed GD, antithyroid drugs for less than 3 months. Researchers made the TCR library from RNA that was extracted from PBMCs. Library construction for TCR beta used iRepertoire HTBI primers and Arm-PCR of CDR3 regions. TCRdb reprocessed the multiplex PCR reads with MiXCR, giving one entry per CDR3 protein. The table records a few hundred thousand distinct CDR3 sequences, about 13% of them present only once. The same specimen was also included in a second study, on T cells in Graves' hyperthyroidism and ophthalmopathy.

This sample comprised peripheral blood mononuclear cells (PBMCs), obtained at new diagnosis, from a patient treated with antithyroid drugs. All receptors derive from a man aged 25 to 45 with Graves disease.

This clonotype has a count of ten or more. J is TRBJ1-2 and V is TRBV5-1; D unclear. The CDR3 spans 13 residues. Between the trimmed V and J ends, which lost 2 bases and 0 bases, there was a span of 5 bases. Germline V lookup: CDR1 SGHRS, CDR2 YFSETQ. DNA for the CDR3: TGCGCCAGCAGCTTAGAGTCTAACTATGGCTACACCTTC. Its translation: CASSLESNYGYTF.

The table lists this clonotype with many counts. The V and J genes are TRBV2 and TRBJ2-1; D is perhaps TRBD2 (6 bases). CDR3 size: 16 residues. Per the germline V gene, CDR1 is SNHLY and CDR2 is FYNNEI. Trimming took 2 bases from V and 8 from J, leaving 19 bases between them. CDR3 coding DNA: TGTGCCAGCAGTGAATCTAGAGGCATTCCGGGGGATGAGCAGTTCTTC. Its protein is CASSESRGIPGDEQFF.

This chain uses TRBV4-1 with TRBJ1-2; D is unresolved. The CDR3 totals 15 residues. Germline V CDR1 and CDR2: MGHRA, YSYEKL. Trimming pared 10 bases from V and 3 bases from J, leaving 21 bases between. As DNA, the CDR3 is TGCGCCACATTTGACATTGGCGGGCGGCACTATGGCTACACCTTC. Translating gives CATFDIGGRHYGYTF.

The rearrangement links TRBV30 to TRBJ2-7; D not resolved. V was cut by 6 bases and J by 2 bases, with 11 bases left in between. Germline lookup yields CDR1 GTSNPN and CDR2 SVGIG (reference sequence). This CDR3 region has 12 residues. The CDR3: CACSQAAYEQYF. The DNA for the CDR3 is TGTGCCTGCTCCCAGGCGGCCTACGAGCAGTACTTC.

This clonotype was seen at least ten times. The chain links TRBV20-1 to TRBJ1-5; D ambiguous. Trimming took off 1 base at V and 4 bases at J, with 8 bases between the two ends. Germline V gene sequence: CDR1 DFQATT, CDR2 SNEGSKA (reference sequence). CDR3 length equals 13 residues. In nucleotides, the CDR3 is TGCAGTGCTAGAGGGCAGGTGAATCAGCCCCAGCATTTT. Its protein is CSARGQVNQPQHF.

This clonotype was seen repeatedly, ten times or more. The gene calls are TRBV20-1 and TRBJ2-1, with 9 bases fitting TRBD2. V lost 0 bases to trimming and J lost 1 base; unmatched junction nucleotides: 7. This CDR3 is 17 amino acids long. Germline lookup yields CDR1 DFQATT and CDR2 SNEGSKA (reference sequence). The CDR3 sequence is CSARDIRSGGSYNEQFF. Here the CDR3 DNA reads TGCAGTGCTAGAGATATTCGGAGCGGGGGGTCCTACAATGAGCAGTTCTTC.

This clonotype turned up a few times. This may come from a read error, since a much larger clone is one base off. V and J are TRBV10-3 and TRBJ2-3; perhaps TRBD1 as D (5 bases). The CDR3 spans 13 residues. The germline V and J ends were trimmed by 10 bases and 5 bases, with 16 bases remaining between them. Germline V CDR1 and CDR2: ENHRY, SYGVKD. CDR3 region: CATLDGQGDTQYF. The CDR3 DNA reads TGTGCCACCTTGGACGGGCAGGGAGATACGCAGTATTTT.

This rearrangement joins TRBV5-1 to TRBJ2-5; TRBD2 aligns across 10 bases. Trimming took 4 bases from V and 5 from J; bases not matched to a gene: 11. Germline V CDR1 and CDR2: SGHRS, YFSETQ. The CDR3 length is 16 residues. The CDR3 here is CASSLARAGGSETQYF. The CDR3 nucleotides read TGCGCCAGCAGCCTCGCGAGAGCGGGAGGGTCGGAGACCCAGTACTTC.

The gene calls are TRBV27 and TRBJ2-1; 7 bases match TRBD2. The V gene end was trimmed by 5 bases and the J gene end by 7 bases; junction bases not matched to a gene: 8. The germline V gene encodes CDR1 MNHEY and CDR2 SMNVEV (reference sequence). This CDR3 region has 14 residues. The CDR3 DNA is TGTGCCAGCAGTCCCCGACTAGCTGAGAATGAGCAGTTCTTC. This encodes CASSPRLAENEQFF.

This clonotype has ten or more counts. The chain employs TRBV20-1 and TRBJ2-1; D unclear. V lost 0 bases to trimming and J lost 12 bases, with 6 bases between them. CDR3 length: 10 residues. The germline V gene has CDR1 DFQATT and CDR2 SNEGSKA (reference sequence). The CDR3 protein is CSAREGGQFF. CDR3 coding DNA: TGCAGTGCTAGAGAGGGTGGGCAGTTCTTC.

Only a few counts were recorded for this clonotype. This CDR3 is CASSLEAGNEQFF. The CDR3 DNA follows: TGCGCCAGCAGCTTGGAGGCCGGAAATGAGCAGTTCTTC. The chain carries TRBV5-1 and TRBJ2-1; D is uncertain. CDR1 SGHRS and CDR2 YFSETQ come from the germline V gene. Trimming cost V 0 bases and J 7 bases, with 8 bases left between them. The CDR3 covers 13 residues.

This clonotype occurred a few times. The rearrangement uses TRBV19 and TRBJ2-3; 14 nucleotides align to TRBD2. The CDR3 covers 19 residues. In germline, CDR1 is LNHDA, CDR2 SQIVND (reference sequence). V was pared by 6 bases and J by 4 bases, with 15 bases of the junction left unmatched. As DNA, the CDR3 is TGTGCCAGTAGACGCTTTGGGACTAGCGGGAGTTTACTGCCAGATACGCAGTATTTT. It encodes CASRRFGTSGSLLPDTQYF.

This clonotype was recorded many times. In nucleotides, the CDR3 is TGTGCCAGCAGCGTCTGGGATACGCAGTATTTT. Protein sequence: CASSVWDTQYF. The chain links TRBV2 to TRBJ2-3; no firm D call. V lost 6 bases and J lost 6, with 7 bases in between. The CDR3 sequence is 11 residues long. Germline loops: CDR1 SNHLY, CDR2 FYNNEI. The full variable domain, in which reference TRBV2 and TRBJ2-3 provide the parts outside the CDR3, is EPEVTQTPSHQVTQMGQEVILRCVPISNHLYFYWYRQILGQKVEFLVSFYNNEISEKSEIFDDQFSVERPDGSNFTLKIRSTKLEDSAMYFCASSVWDTQYFGPGTRLTVL.

Ten or more counts support this clonotype. The gene calls are TRBV15 and TRBJ1-5, with no clear D. CDR3 length: 15 residues. Between the trimmed V and J ends, which lost 3 bases and 7 bases, there was a span of 16 bases. Germline loops: CDR1 LNHNV, CDR2 YYDKDF (reference sequence). This CDR3 reads CATSRAPRLEQPQHF. Here the CDR3 DNA reads TGTGCCACCAGCAGGGCGCCCCGGTTGGAACAGCCCCAGCATTTT. The whole variable domain, filled in from reference TRBV15 and TRBJ1-5, reads DAMVIQNPRYQVTQFGKPVTLSCSQTLNHNVMYWYQQKSSQAPKLLFHYYDKDFNNEADTPDNFQSRRPNTSFCFLDIRSPGLGDTAMYLCATSRAPRLEQPQHFGDGTRLSIL.

This clonotype has at least ten counts. V gene TRBV19 combines with J gene TRBJ1-5; D ambiguous. Germline V gene data show CDR1 as LNHDA and CDR2 as SQIVND (reference sequence). Trimming pared 6 bases from V and 2 bases from J, leaving 23 bases between. The CDR3 length is 18 residues. The CDR3 region is CASSQRILGGSGNQPQHF. The CDR3 bases are TGTGCCAGTAGCCAACGGATACTGGGAGGGTCGGGCAATCAGCCCCAGCATTTT.

This clonotype was seen many times. This sequence joins TRBV10-3 and TRBJ2-3; tentative D call: TRBD2 (6 bases). CDR3 size: 14 residues. V was shortened by 7 bases and J by 6 bases, with 17 bases between the two germline ends. Germline V lookup: CDR1 ENHRY, CDR2 SYGVKD. The CDR3 DNA reads as TGTGCCATCATAGCGGACCCTGCATCGGATACGCAGTATTTT. It encodes CAIIADPASDTQYF.

This clonotype was seen only a few times. The chain recombines TRBV7-9 with TRBJ2-7; tentative D call: TRBD2 (5 bases). The germline V gene encodes CDR1 SEHNR and CDR2 FQNEAQ (reference sequence). Trimming left V 2 bases short and J 5 bases short, with 16 bases between. This CDR3 has 15 amino acids. In DNA, the CDR3 is TGTGCCAGCAGCTTACGGATCGGTCACGGGAACGAGCAGTACTTC. This encodes CASSLRIGHGNEQYF.

This clonotype was observed at least ten times. This sequence joins TRBV18 and TRBJ1-5; 10 bases fit TRBD1. Germline V lookup: CDR1 KGHSH, CDR2 LQKENI. Trimming took 1 base from V and 9 from J; bases not matched to a gene: 6. The CDR3 is 15 amino acids. CDR3 residues: CASSPLGTGDRPQHF. The CDR3 coding sequence is TGTGCCAGCTCACCACTTGGGACAGGGGATAGGCCCCAGCATTTT.

V and J are TRBV10-1 and TRBJ1-1; D is uncertain. CDR1 is WNHNN, CDR2 SYGVQD, per germline (reference sequence). Trimming left V 3 bases short and J 7 bases short, with 18 bases between. CDR3 length equals 15 residues. CDR3 DNA sequence: TGCGCCAGCAGTGATGGGTTAGGGCAGGCAAGTGAAGCTTTCTTT. Protein: CASSDGLGQASEAFF.

V is TRBV6-1 and J is TRBJ2-3; no clear D gene. Deletions cut 6 bases from V and 0 bases from J, with 13 bases between. The CDR3 is made up of 15 amino acids. CDR1 is MNHNS and CDR2 is SASEGT in the germline V gene. The CDR3 DNA reads as TGTGCCAGCAGGGGCCTTGCCCTTAGCACAGATACGCAGTATTTT. This encodes CASRGLALSTDTQYF.

Many counts were recorded for this clonotype. The V and J genes are TRBV12-3 or TRBV12-4 and TRBJ1-1, with unresolved D. V was clipped by 9 bases and J by 0 bases, with 14 bases between them. CDR3 length equals 14 residues. The CDR3 spells CASLPGQMNTEAFF. The DNA for the CDR3 is TGTGCCAGTTTGCCTGGGCAGATGAACACTGAAGCTTTCTTT.

This clonotype was recorded at least ten times. The chain carries TRBV27 and TRBJ2-2; no reliable D call. Germline values: CDR1 MNHEY, CDR2 SMNVEV (reference sequence). This CDR3 has 12 amino acids. V lost 5 bases to trimming and J lost 8 bases, with 9 bases between them. DNA for the CDR3: TGTGCCAGCAGTCACCCTTCGGGGGAGCTGTTTTTT. Residues: CASSHPSGELFF.

This sequence joins TRBV29-1 and TRBJ2-1; D not certain. The CDR3 contains 12 residues. Trimming cost V 6 bases and J 4 bases, with 10 bases left between them. From germline, CDR1 is SQVTM and CDR2 ANQGSEA. The CDR3 DNA sequence: TGCAGCGTCAGACTGGTTTACAATGAGCAGTTCTTC. It codes for CSVRLVYNEQFF.

The table lists this clonotype with many counts. For the CDR3, the DNA is TGCAGCGTGGGTACCGGGACAGGGGGCCCCACCGGGGAGCTGTTTTTT. It codes for CSVGTGTGGPTGELFF. The chain has TRBV29-1 and TRBJ2-2; TRBD1 agrees at 12 bases. This CDR3 spans 16 amino acids. The germline V gene has CDR1 SQVTM and CDR2 ANQGSEA. Trimming at V came to 6 bases and at J to 4 bases, leaving 9 bases not matched to a gene.